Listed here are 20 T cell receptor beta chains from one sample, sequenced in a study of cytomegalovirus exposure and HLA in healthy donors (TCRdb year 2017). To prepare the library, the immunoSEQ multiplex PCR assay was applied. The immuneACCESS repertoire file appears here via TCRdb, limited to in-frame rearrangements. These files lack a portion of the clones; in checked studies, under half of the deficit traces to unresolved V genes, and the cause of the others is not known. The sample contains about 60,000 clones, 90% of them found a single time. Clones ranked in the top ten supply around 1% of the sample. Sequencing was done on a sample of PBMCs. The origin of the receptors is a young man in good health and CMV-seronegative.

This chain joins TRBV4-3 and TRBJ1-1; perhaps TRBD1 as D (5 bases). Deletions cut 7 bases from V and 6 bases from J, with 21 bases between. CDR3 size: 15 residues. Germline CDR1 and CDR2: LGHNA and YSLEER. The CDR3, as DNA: TGCGCCAGCAACCCTTGGGGGGTGGTTTTCCCTGAAGCTTTCTTT. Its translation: CASNPWGVVFPEAFF.

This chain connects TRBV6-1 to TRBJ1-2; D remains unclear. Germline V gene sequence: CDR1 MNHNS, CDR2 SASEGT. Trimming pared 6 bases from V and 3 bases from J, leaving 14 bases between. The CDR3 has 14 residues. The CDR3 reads CASSPLEGYYGYTF. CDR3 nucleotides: TGTGCCAGCAGCCCACTTGAGGGTTACTATGGCTACACCTTC.

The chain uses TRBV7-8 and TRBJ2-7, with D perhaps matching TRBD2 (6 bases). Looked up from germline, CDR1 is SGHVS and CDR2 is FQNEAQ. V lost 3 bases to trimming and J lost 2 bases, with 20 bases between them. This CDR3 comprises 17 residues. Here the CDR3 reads CASSLDVKRVLPYEQYF. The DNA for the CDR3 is TGTGCCAGCAGCTTGGATGTTAAGCGGGTACTTCCCTACGAGCAGTACTTC.

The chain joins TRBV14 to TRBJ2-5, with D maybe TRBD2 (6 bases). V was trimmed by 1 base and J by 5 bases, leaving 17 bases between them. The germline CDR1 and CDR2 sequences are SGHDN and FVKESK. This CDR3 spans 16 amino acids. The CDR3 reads CASSQATGGLWETQYF. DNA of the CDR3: TGTGCCAGCAGCCAAGCTACAGGAGGGCTGTGGGAGACCCAGTACTTC.

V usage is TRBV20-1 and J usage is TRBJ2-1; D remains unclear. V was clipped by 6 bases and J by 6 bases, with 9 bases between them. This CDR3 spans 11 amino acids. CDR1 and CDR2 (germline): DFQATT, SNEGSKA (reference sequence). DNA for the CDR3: TGCAGTGCCCTGAAGCTCAATGAGCAGTTCTTC. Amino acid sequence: CSALKLNEQFF.

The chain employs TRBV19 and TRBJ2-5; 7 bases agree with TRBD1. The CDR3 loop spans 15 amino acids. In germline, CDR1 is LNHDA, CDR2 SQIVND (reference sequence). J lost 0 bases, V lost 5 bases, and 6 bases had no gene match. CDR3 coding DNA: TGTGCCAGTAGTCCCGGGACAGCATACCAAGAGACCCAGTACTTC. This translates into CASSPGTAYQETQYF.

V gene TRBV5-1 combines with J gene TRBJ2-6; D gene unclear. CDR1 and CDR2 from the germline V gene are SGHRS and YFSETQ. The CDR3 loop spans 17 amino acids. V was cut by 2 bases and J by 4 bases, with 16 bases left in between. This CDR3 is CASSLSGLASGANVLTF. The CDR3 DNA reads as TGCGCCAGCAGCTTATCCGGGTTGGCGAGCGGGGCCAACGTCCTGACTTTC. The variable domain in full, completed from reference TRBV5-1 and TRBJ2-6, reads KAGVTQTPRYLIKTRGQQVTLSCSPISGHRSVSWYQQTPGQGLQFLFEYFSETQRNKGNFPGRFSGRQFSNSRSEMNVSTLELGDSALYLCASSLSGLASGANVLTFGAGSRLTVL.

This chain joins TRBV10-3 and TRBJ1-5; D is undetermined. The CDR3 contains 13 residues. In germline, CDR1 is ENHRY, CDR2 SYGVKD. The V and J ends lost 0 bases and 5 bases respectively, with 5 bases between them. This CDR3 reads CAISESLDQPQHF. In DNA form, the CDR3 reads TGTGCCATCAGTGAGTCACTCGATCAGCCCCAGCATTTT.

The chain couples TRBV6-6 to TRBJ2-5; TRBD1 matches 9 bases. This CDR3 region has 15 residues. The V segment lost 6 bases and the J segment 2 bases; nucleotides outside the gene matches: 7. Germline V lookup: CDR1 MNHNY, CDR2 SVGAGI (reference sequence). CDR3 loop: CASSRDRGKQETQYF. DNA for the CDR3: TGTGCCAGCAGCAGAGACAGGGGGAAGCAAGAGACCCAGTACTTC.

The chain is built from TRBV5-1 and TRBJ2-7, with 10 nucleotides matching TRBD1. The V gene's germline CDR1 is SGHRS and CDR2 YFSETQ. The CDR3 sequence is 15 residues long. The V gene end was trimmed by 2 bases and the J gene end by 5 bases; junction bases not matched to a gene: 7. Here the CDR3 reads CASSFPGTGVHEQYF. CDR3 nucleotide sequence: TGCGCCAGCAGCTTCCCCGGGACAGGGGTCCACGAGCAGTACTTC.

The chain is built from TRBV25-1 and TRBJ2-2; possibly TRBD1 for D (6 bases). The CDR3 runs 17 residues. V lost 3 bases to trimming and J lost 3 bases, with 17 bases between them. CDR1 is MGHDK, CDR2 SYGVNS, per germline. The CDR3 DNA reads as TGTGCCAGCAGTGATGGCGGTCCAGGGGCTCACACCGGGGAGCTGTTTTTT. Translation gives CASSDGGPGAHTGELFF. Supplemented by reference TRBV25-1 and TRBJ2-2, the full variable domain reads EADIYQTPRYLVIGTGKKITLECSQTMGHDKMYWYQQDPGMELHLIHYSYGVNSTEKGDLSSESTVSRIRTEHFPLTLESARPSHTSQYLCASSDGGPGAHTGELFFGEGSRLTVL.

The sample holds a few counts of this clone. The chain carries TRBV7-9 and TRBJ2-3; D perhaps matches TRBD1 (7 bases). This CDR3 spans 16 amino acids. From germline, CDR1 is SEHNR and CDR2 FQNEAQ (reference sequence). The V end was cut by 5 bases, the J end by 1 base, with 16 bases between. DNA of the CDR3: TGTGCCAGCAGCCCCCCTGGAGGGGGCGGCACAGATACGCAGTATTTT. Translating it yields CASSPPGGGGTDTQYF.

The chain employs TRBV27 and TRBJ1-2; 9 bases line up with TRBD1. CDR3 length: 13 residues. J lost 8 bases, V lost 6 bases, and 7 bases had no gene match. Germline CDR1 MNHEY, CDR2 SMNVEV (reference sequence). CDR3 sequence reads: CASSRDRAGGYTF. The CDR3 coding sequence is TGTGCCAGCAGCCGGGACAGGGCCGGGGGCTACACCTTC.

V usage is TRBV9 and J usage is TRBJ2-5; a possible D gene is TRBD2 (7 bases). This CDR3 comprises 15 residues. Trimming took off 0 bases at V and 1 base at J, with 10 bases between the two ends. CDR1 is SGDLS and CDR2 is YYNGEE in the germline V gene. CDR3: CASSVEGGGQETQYF. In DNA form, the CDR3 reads TGTGCCAGCAGCGTAGAGGGGGGGGGCCAAGAGACCCAGTACTTC.

CDR3 region: CAIRGRDFYEQYF. The CDR3 DNA reads as TGTGCCATCAGGGGACGGGACTTCTACGAGCAGTACTTC. The V call is TRBV10-3, the J call TRBJ2-7; TRBD2 might be the D (6 bases). The CDR3 runs to 13 residues. V was cut by 6 bases and J by 3 bases, with 12 bases left in between. The germline CDR1 and CDR2 sequences are ENHRY and SYGVKD.

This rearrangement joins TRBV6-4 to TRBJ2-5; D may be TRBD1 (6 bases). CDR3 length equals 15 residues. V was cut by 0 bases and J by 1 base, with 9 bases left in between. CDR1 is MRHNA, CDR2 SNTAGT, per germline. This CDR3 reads CASSDSWDTQETQYF. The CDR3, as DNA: TGTGCCAGCAGTGACTCGTGGGACACCCAAGAGACCCAGTACTTC.

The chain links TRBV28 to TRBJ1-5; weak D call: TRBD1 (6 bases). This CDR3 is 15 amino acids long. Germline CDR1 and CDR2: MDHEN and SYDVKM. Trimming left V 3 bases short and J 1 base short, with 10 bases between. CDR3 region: CASSFNDRSNQPQHF. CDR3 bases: TGTGCCAGCAGTTTCAACGACAGGAGCAATCAGCCCCAGCATTTT.

The DNA of the CDR3 is TGTGCCAGCAGCGTATCCGGGACAGCGAACACCGGGGAGCTGTTTTTT. Translated: CASSVSGTANTGELFF. The V call is TRBV5-5, the J call TRBJ2-2; 7 bases line up with TRBD1. The J segment lost 0 bases and the V segment lost 4 bases, leaving 6 bases of the junction unmatched. The CDR3 covers 16 residues. Germline assignment: CDR1 SGHKS and CDR2 YYEKEE (reference sequence).

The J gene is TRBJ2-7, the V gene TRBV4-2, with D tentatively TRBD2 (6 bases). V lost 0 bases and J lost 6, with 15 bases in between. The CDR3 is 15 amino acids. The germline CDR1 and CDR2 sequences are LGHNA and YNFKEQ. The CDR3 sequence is CASSQDWRDTSEQYF. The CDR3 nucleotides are TGTGCCAGCAGCCAAGATTGGCGGGATACCTCCGAGCAGTACTTC.

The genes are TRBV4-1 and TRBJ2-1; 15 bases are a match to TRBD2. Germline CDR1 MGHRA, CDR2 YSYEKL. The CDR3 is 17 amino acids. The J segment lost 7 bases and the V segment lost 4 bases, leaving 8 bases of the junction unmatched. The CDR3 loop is CASSPTVGTSGRNEQFF. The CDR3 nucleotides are TGCGCCAGCAGCCCCACGGTAGGGACTAGCGGGAGGAATGAGCAGTTCTTC.